Sequencing of this TCR beta chain was carried out in a study of CD8 T cells in ankylosing spondylitis. This clonotype was recorded many times. With 5 bases removed from V and 0 bases from J, the gap between germline ends came to 14 bases. The V gene's germline CDR1 is SGHNT and CDR2 YENEEA. The CDR3 length is 16 residues. Each CDR3 protein gets one entry after TCRdb re-called the 5' RACE reads with MiXCR. This sample has tens of thousands of distinct CDR3 sequences, with 6.2% found just once. The specimen sequenced was synovial fluid, either unsorted or a sorted T cell fraction (not recorded which). The receptor comes from a male donor with ankylosing spondylitis. V usage is TRBV11-3 and J usage is TRBJ2-1; D might be TRBD1 (5 bases). The CDR3 is CASSPRQRLSYNEQFF. CDR3 in DNA: TGTGCCAGCAGCCCACGACAGCGACTCTCCTACAATGAGCAGTTCTTC.